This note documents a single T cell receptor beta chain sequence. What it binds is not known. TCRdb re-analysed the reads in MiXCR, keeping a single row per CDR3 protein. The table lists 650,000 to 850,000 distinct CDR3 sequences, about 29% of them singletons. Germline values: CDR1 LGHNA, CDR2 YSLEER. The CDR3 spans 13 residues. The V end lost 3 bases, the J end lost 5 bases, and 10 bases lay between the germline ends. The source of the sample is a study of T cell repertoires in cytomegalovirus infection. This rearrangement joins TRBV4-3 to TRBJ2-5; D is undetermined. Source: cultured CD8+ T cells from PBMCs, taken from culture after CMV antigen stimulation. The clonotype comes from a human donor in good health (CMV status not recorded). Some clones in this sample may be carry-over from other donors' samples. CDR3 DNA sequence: TGCGCCAGCAGCCATGTAGTGGGGGAGACCCAGTACTTC. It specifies CASSHVVGETQYF.